The sequence of this T cell receptor beta chain was determined in a study of T-cell reconstitution after alpha-beta-depleted transplantation in children. Broader study findings: Fresh T-cell production supplied most of the T-cell counts and diversity seen one year after transplant. Several patients had high TCRbeta diversity at day 60; it came from surviving recipient T cells and thymic progenitors.

Unique molecular identifiers were used in preparing the TCRbeta library. TCRdb independently ran MiXCR on the PCR reads; one entry per CDR3 protein. The profile covers fewer than 350,000 distinct CDR3 sequences, with approximately 10% appearing a single time and around 24% taken by the ten largest. This clonotype appeared many times. Antigen unknown. V was trimmed by 4 bases and J by 9 bases, leaving 7 bases between them. The germline CDR1 and CDR2 sequences are MNHEY and SVGAGI. The CDR3 length is 12 residues. Source: peripheral blood, taken 180 days after TCRalphabeta/CD19-depleted stem cell transplant. This clonotype was sampled from a male patient aged 2 to 9 who had a stem cell transplant for chronic granulomatous disease, so the T cells may come from the graft donor. The chain is built from TRBV6-5 and TRBJ1-6; D uncertain. The DNA of the CDR3 is TGTGCCAGCAGTTTCGCAGGTTCACCCCTCCACTTT. It specifies CASSFAGSPLHF.